This T cell receptor beta chain appears in the sequencing data of a study of beta chain features in type 1 diabetes. Worth noting for this clone: Its antigen is undetermined. The sample holds other DNA sequences that translate to the same CDR3.

Reverse transcribing all isolated RNA meant expressed TCRB transcripts were sequenced. Sequencing used immunoSEQ multiplex PCR; TCRdb keeps in-frame clones, though not all of them. The sample consists of approximately 730,000 clones, roughly 13% of them appearing once. Notes on the study in general: Moderately but significantly shorter TCRB CDR3s were found in Type 1 diabetes patients in all four CD4+ subsets.

Every donor provided one heparinised blood draw, which averaged around 120 mL. CD45RO/CCR7/CD25/CD127/CD95/CD27 staining was used to isolate CD4+ naive, central memory, regulatory and stem cell-like memory cells by sorting. Purities in excess of 98% were seen in all sorted populations. Trimming took off 6 bases at V and 2 bases at J, with 13 bases between the two ends. The CDR3 contains 13 residues. Per the germline V gene, CDR1 is SQVTM and CDR2 is ANQGSEA. The V gene is TRBV29-1, the J gene TRBJ2-5; D ambiguous. Sequencing was done on a sample of naive CD4+ T cells from blood. The TCR was taken from a man between 18 and 35 years old with type 1 diabetes. CDR3 nucleotide sequence: TGCAGCGTCCGGCCCCGGTTACAAGAGACCCAGTACTTC. Its protein product is CSVRPRLQETQYF.